Below, 8 T cell receptor beta chains from the same sample are listed, as sequenced in a study of CD8+ T cells in alopecia areata. Extracted from the samples, RNA was reverse transcribed into cDNA to serve as the sequencing template. The method was immunoSEQ multiplex PCR; TCRdb's version includes in-frame clones alone and lacks a portion of them. Of 100,000 to 150,000 clones listed, about two fifths are singletons. The sample consisted of CD4+ T cells sorted from blood. Receptors were obtained from a human donor with alopecia areata.

This clone has more than one count but fewer than ten. The rearrangement joins TRBV29-1 to TRBJ2-7, with D uncertain. The V gene lost 5 bases and the J gene lost 8 bases, with 10 bases spanning the gap. The CDR3 contains 10 residues. Germline V gene sequence: CDR1 SQVTM, CDR2 ANQGSEA. The CDR3 protein is CSVYEAQQYF. Written as DNA, the CDR3 is TGCAGCGTTTATGAAGCCCAGCAGTACTTC.

The rearrangement joins TRBV18 to TRBJ2-7, with D possibly matching TRBD2 (6 bases). Germline assignment: CDR1 KGHSH and CDR2 LQKENI. The length of the CDR3 is 13 residues. V was trimmed by 6 bases and J by 6 bases, leaving 15 bases between them. In DNA form, the CDR3 reads TGTGCCAGCTCCCCGATTGCCGGGGGCGAGCAGTACTTC. This encodes CASSPIAGGEQYF.

The rearrangement uses TRBV5-1 and TRBJ2-3, with unresolved D. Germline-derived CDR1 and CDR2 are SGHRS and YFSETQ. The CDR3 extends over 14 amino acids. The V gene lost 1 base and the J gene lost 0 bases, with 6 bases spanning the gap. DNA for the CDR3: TGCGCCAGCAGCTTGAGCGCCAGCACAGATACGCAGTATTTT. Its protein product is CASSLSASTDTQYF.

This clone was seen more than once but under ten times. V gene TRBV11-2 combines with J gene TRBJ1-2; the D is unclear. Trimming pared 6 bases from V and 4 bases from J, leaving 9 bases between. Germline CDR1 is SGHAT and CDR2 is FQNNGV. The CDR3 runs to 12 residues. The CDR3 sequence is CASRGEGYGYTF. The DNA of the CDR3 is TGTGCCAGCAGGGGTGAGGGCTATGGCTACACCTTC.

The chain uses TRBV7-2 and TRBJ2-7; TRBD1 agrees at 9 bases. The V segment lost 4 bases and the J segment 2 bases; nucleotides outside the gene matches: 6. CDR1 and CDR2 (germline): SGHTA, FQGNSA. This CDR3 spans 15 amino acids. The CDR3 region is CASSSPGQGTYEQYF. The CDR3, as DNA: TGTGCCAGCAGCTCTCCGGGACAGGGAACCTACGAGCAGTACTTC.

The chain has TRBV5-4 and TRBJ2-3, with D unresolved. CDR1 and CDR2 from the germline V gene are SGHNT and YYREEE (reference sequence). CDR3 length: 15 amino acids. V shed 6 bases and J shed 1 base, with 15 bases lying between them. In DNA form, the CDR3 reads TGTGCCAGCACCCCGGACCTCTACCGCACAGATACGCAGTATTTT. Encoded protein: CASTPDLYRTDTQYF.

This clone has only a few counts. CDR3 protein: CSVAPSATYEQYF. The CDR3 nucleotides are TGCAGCGTTGCCCCTAGCGCAACCTACGAGCAGTACTTC. The chain employs TRBV29-1 and TRBJ2-7; maybe TRBD2 (6 bases). This CDR3 has 13 residues. Germline V gene data show CDR1 as SQVTM and CDR2 as ANQGSEA. V lost 4 bases and J 2 bases, leaving 12 bases between the germline ends.

The sample holds a few counts of this clone. This chain links TRBV29-1 with TRBJ1-1, with unresolved D. The CDR3 totals 13 residues. CDR1 and CDR2 from the germline V gene are SQVTM and ANQGSEA. The V end was cut by 7 bases, the J end by 0 bases, with 12 bases between. CDR3 region: CSAHLYLNTEAFF. In DNA, the CDR3 is TGCAGCGCCCATTTATACTTGAACACTGAAGCTTTCTTT. Full variable domain (outside the CDR3, taken from reference TRBV29-1 and TRBJ1-1): SAVISQKPSRDICQRGTSLTIQCQVDSQVTMMFWYRQQPGQSLTLIATANQGSEATYESGFVIDKFPISRPNLTFSTLTVSNMSPEDSSIYLCSAHLYLNTEAFFGQGTRLTVV.